These 14 T cell receptor beta chains were all obtained from the same sample, sequenced in a study of blood T cells in healthy people across ages. A sample-barcoded 5' primer and a J-beta primer mix were used in a second PCR of roughly 6 to 11 cycles. TCRdb processed the 5' RACE reads anew with MiXCR; each CDR3 protein has one entry. Of 850,000 to 1,000,000 distinct CDR3 sequences listed, about 44% are singletons. The specimen sequenced was blood. The source of these receptors is a man between 25 and 39 years old in good health.

The genes are TRBV4-2 and TRBJ2-3, with 9 bases identical to TRBD2. Germline V gene lookup returns CDR1 LGHNA and CDR2 YNFKEQ. Losses at the gene ends were 0 bases for V and 6 bases for J; bases not matched to a gene: 10. This CDR3 spans 17 amino acids. The CDR3 reads CASSQEYGGLASDTQYF. The CDR3 DNA follows: TGTGCCAGCAGCCAAGAATACGGGGGACTAGCCAGTGATACGCAGTATTTT.

The V and J genes are TRBV27 and TRBJ2-2; 9 nucleotides line up with TRBD1. Germline-derived CDR1 and CDR2 are MNHEY and SMNVEV (reference sequence). The length of the CDR3 is 16 residues. Trimming at V came to 5 bases and at J to 3 bases, leaving 7 bases not matched to a gene. CDR3 in DNA: TGTGCCAGCAGTCGAGGCGGACAGGGGTACACCGGGGAGCTGTTTTTT. This sequence encodes CASSRGGQGYTGELFF.

The table lists this clonotype with a count of one. This rearrangement joins TRBV20-1 to TRBJ1-4; D gene ambiguous. The V gene lost 6 bases and the J gene lost 0 bases, with 11 bases spanning the gap. Looked up from germline, CDR1 is DFQATT and CDR2 is SNEGSKA (reference sequence). There are 14 residues in the CDR3. The DNA for the CDR3 is TGCAGTGCGGGCCAATGGGCAACTAATGAAAAACTGTTTTTT. This codes for CSAGQWATNEKLFF.

This clonotype was detected a few times. J is TRBJ1-6 and V is TRBV7-9; D uncertain. Deletions cut 4 bases from V and 0 bases from J, with 10 bases between. CDR3 length: 16 amino acids. Germline V gene sequence: CDR1 SEHNR, CDR2 FQNEAQ (reference sequence). Here the CDR3 DNA reads TGTGCCAGCAGCTCGCCGGGTAGCTCCTATAATTCACCCCTCCACTTT. Residues: CASSSPGSSYNSPLHF.

The genes are TRBV5-6 and TRBJ2-1; D might be TRBD2 (5 bases). The CDR3 has 14 amino acids. V was trimmed by 4 bases and J by 8 bases, leaving 16 bases between them. CDR1 is SGHDT, CDR2 YYEEEE, per germline. CDR3 in DNA: TGTGCCAGCAGCCCACGGACTCTCTCCCATGAGCAGTTCTTC. Translated, it gives CASSPRTLSHEQFF.

The rearrangement uses TRBV3-1 and TRBJ2-2; possibly TRBD1 for D (6 bases). Germline V gene data show CDR1 as LGHDT and CDR2 as YNNKEL (reference sequence). The CDR3 is 15 amino acids. Deletions cut 1 base from V and 6 bases from J, with 12 bases between. This chain's CDR3 is CASSQGHRVPGELFF. The DNA for the CDR3 is TGTGCCAGCAGCCAAGGGCACAGGGTCCCCGGGGAGCTGTTTTTT.

A few counts support this clonotype. The J gene is TRBJ2-5, the V gene TRBV7-9; 11 bases map to TRBD1. CDR1 and CDR2 from the germline V gene are SEHNR and FQNEAQ (reference sequence). V shed 8 bases and J 2 bases; nucleotides not matched to a gene: 7. This CDR3 has 15 residues. CDR3 region: CASFRDRGLQETQYF. The CDR3 DNA follows: TGTGCCAGCTTCCGGGACAGGGGGTTGCAAGAGACCCAGTACTTC.

The chain combines TRBV7-9 with TRBJ2-2; D is uncertain. With 5 bases removed from V and 6 bases from J, the gap between germline ends came to 13 bases. In germline, CDR1 is SEHNR, CDR2 FQNEAQ (reference sequence). This CDR3 comprises 14 residues. CDR3 DNA sequence: TGTGCCAGCAGCCAAAAGGAAACCTCCGGGGAGCTGTTTTTT. This codes for CASSQKETSGELFF. Based on the CDR3 plus reference TRBV7-9 and TRBJ2-2, the full variable domain is DTGVSQNPRHKITKRGQNVTFRCDPISEHNRLYWYRQTLGQGPEFLTYFQNEAQLEKSRLLSDRFSAERPKGSFSTLEIQRTEQGDSAMYLCASSQKETSGELFFGEGSRLTVL.

Remarks on this clonotype: This may come from a read error, since a much larger clone is one base off. The chain combines TRBV11-3 with TRBJ2-7; possible D gene TRBD1, 5 bases. The CDR3 sequence is 16 residues long. In germline, CDR1 is SGHNT, CDR2 YENEEA. Deletions cut 9 bases from V and 5 bases from J, with 26 bases between. CDR3 sequence reads: CARTTEVQVTADEQYF. CDR3 in DNA: TGTGCCAGGACGACAGAGGTACAGGTTACGGCAGACGAGCAGTACTTC.

The genes are TRBV9 and TRBJ1-1; tentatively, D is TRBD1 (5 bases). Germline V gives CDR1 SGDLS, CDR2 YYNGEE. Trimming removed 0 bases from V and 0 bases from J, with 9 bases in between. CDR3 size: 15 residues. The chain's CDR3 is CASSVEAGLNTEAFF. CDR3 in DNA: TGTGCCAGCAGCGTAGAAGCAGGGCTGAACACTGAAGCTTTCTTT.

This clonotype has a handful of counts. V usage is TRBV27 and J usage is TRBJ2-1; no definite D call. This CDR3 contains 18 residues. Trimming took 2 bases from V and 2 from J, leaving 19 bases between them. Germline V gene data show CDR1 as MNHEY and CDR2 as SMNVEV (reference sequence). The CDR3 DNA reads TGTGCCAGCAGTTTAGCTGGAACAGCCCCCCGACCCTACAATGAGCAGTTCTTC. This translates into CASSLAGTAPRPYNEQFF.

This clonotype was seen repeatedly, ten times or more. The chain carries TRBV7-2 and TRBJ2-4, with TRBD1 matching over 7 bases. Germline CDR1 SGHTA, CDR2 FQGNSA. The V segment lost 1 base and the J segment 2 bases; nucleotides outside the gene matches: 5. This CDR3 has 16 residues. CDR3 amino acids: CASSLGGRGTKNIQYF. CDR3 bases: TGTGCCAGCAGCTTAGGTGGCAGGGGGACCAAAAACATTCAGTACTTC.

The V gene is TRBV7-9, the J gene TRBJ2-5; D is perhaps TRBD1 (5 bases). Germline V gene data show CDR1 as SEHNR and CDR2 as FQNEAQ (reference sequence). The CDR3 has 15 amino acids. V lost 5 bases and J lost 0, with 13 bases in between. For the CDR3, the DNA is TGTGCCAGCAGCCCAGACAGTCAGTACCAAGAGACCCAGTACTTC. Amino acid sequence: CASSPDSQYQETQYF.

The V call is TRBV20-1, the J call TRBJ2-3; D gene uncertain. The CDR3 extends over 16 amino acids. V shed 0 bases and J shed 4 bases, with 17 bases lying between them. The germline V gene has CDR1 DFQATT and CDR2 SNEGSKA (reference sequence). The CDR3 bases are TGCAGTGCTAGAGATAGGGAAACTCAAAAGGCAGATACGCAGTATTTT. As protein: CSARDRETQKADTQYF.